These 10 T cell receptor beta chains share one sample of origin, sequenced in a study of response to subunit inactivated influenza vaccine. A single record per CDR3 protein comes from TCRdb applying MiXCR to the RT-PCR reads. The repertoire consists of about 540,000 distinct CDR3 sequences, with under 30% occurring once and the leading ten covering approximately 2.9%. These data were likewise used in another study, on T cells expressing NK-cell markers. As reported in that work: TCR beta cDNA was made by 5'RACE template switching with UMIs.

Here the sequenced sample was CD4+ T cells sorted from PBMCs, taken 11 to 12 days after vaccination. Receptor source: a man between 45 and 60 years old who received an inactivated influenza vaccine.

The V and J genes are TRBV6-1 and TRBJ2-7, with 9 bases that match TRBD2. This CDR3 has 17 residues. Germline lookup yields CDR1 MNHNS and CDR2 SASEGT. Trimming removed 6 bases from V and 4 bases from J; junction bases left unmatched: 16. CDR3 in DNA: TGTGCCAGCAGCAAAGGCCGCAAGACTAGCGGACCTTACGAGCAGTACTTC. Translation gives CASSKGRKTSGPYEQYF.

This sequence joins TRBV12-3 or TRBV12-4 and TRBJ2-7; D is unresolved. The CDR3 contains 12 residues. Trimming pared 5 bases from V and 2 bases from J, leaving 7 bases between. CDR3: CASSPWTYEQYF. CDR3 DNA sequence: TGTGCCAGCAGTCCCTGGACCTACGAGCAGTACTTC.

This rearrangement joins TRBV10-2 to TRBJ2-7; 14 positions agree with TRBD2. Germline CDR1 reads WSHSY; CDR2 reads SAAADI. The CDR3 consists of 16 residues. The V gene end was trimmed by 6 bases and the J gene end by 3 bases; junction bases not matched to a gene: 7. This chain's CDR3 is CASRETSGGVFYEQYF. CDR3 coding DNA: TGCGCCAGCAGGGAGACTAGCGGGGGGGTTTTCTACGAGCAGTACTTC.

CDR3 coding DNA: TGTGCCAGCAGTGAACAGGGGAGCGAGCAGTACTTC. Its translation is CASSEQGSEQYF. This chain links TRBV2 with TRBJ2-7; D might be TRBD1 (6 bases). Germline V lookup: CDR1 SNHLY, CDR2 FYNNEI. Deletions cut 2 bases from V and 6 bases from J, with 8 bases between. The CDR3 has 12 amino acids.

This clonotype was seen many times. The rearrangement uses TRBV7-2 and TRBJ2-7, with TRBD2 matching 8 bases. The CDR3 contains 16 residues. Trimming at V came to 1 base and at J to 0 bases, leaving 5 bases not matched to a gene. The V gene's germline CDR1 is SGHTA and CDR2 FQGNSA. The CDR3 spells CASSLVGGRSSYEQYF. In DNA, the CDR3 is TGTGCCAGCAGCTTAGTCGGCGGGAGGAGCTCCTACGAGCAGTACTTC.

The J gene is TRBJ2-7, the V gene TRBV6-2 or TRBV6-3; D remains ambiguous. V shed 7 bases and J shed 4 bases, with 11 bases lying between them. The CDR3 has 12 residues. Germline assignment: CDR1 MNHEY and CDR2 SVGEGT. CDR3 nucleotides: TGTGCCAGCAACGGGCTAACGTACGAGCAGTACTTC. It yields the protein CASNGLTYEQYF.

There are a few counts of this clonotype. The DNA for the CDR3 is TGTGCCAGCAGCTTGATCTTGTCGGCGGGAGGGCCGGAGACCCAGTACTTC. Translated, it gives CASSLILSAGGPETQYF. J is TRBJ2-5 and V is TRBV5-6; TRBD2 agrees at 9 bases. The CDR3 sequence is 17 residues long. CDR1 is SGHDT, CDR2 YYEEEE, per germline. The V and J ends lost 1 base and 5 bases, in that order; junction bases with no gene match: 12.

The CDR3 spells CASSQDSYGGELFF. The DNA of the CDR3 is TGCGCCAGCAGCCAAGACTCCTACGGCGGGGAGCTGTTTTTT. This chain uses TRBV4-3 with TRBJ2-2, with D unclear. The CDR3 has 14 residues. Looked up from germline, CDR1 is LGHNA and CDR2 is YSLEER. The V and J ends lost 0 bases and 7 bases respectively, with 9 bases between them.

In its sample, this clonotype was seen a few times. The chain joins TRBV4-2 to TRBJ2-5; TRBD1 is a possible D gene (5 bases). Trimming removed 0 bases at V and 2 bases at J, with 22 bases between. Germline CDR1 is LGHNA and CDR2 is YNFKEQ. CDR3 length equals 19 residues. The CDR3 DNA sequence: TGTGCCAGCAGCCAAGATTCTATTCCAGGCTGGGGCTTACAAGAGACCCAGTACTTC. It codes for CASSQDSIPGWGLQETQYF.

This clonotype was seen only a few times. The gene calls are TRBV29-1 and TRBJ1-1; 7 bases agree with TRBD1. The CDR3 has 15 amino acids. Trimming cost V 6 bases and J 1 base; bases outside gene matches: 11. Germline V gene sequence: CDR1 SQVTM, CDR2 ANQGSEA. The CDR3 region has the DNA TGCAGCGTAGGGTGGCAGGGGGACCGGAACACTGAAGCTTTCTTT. Translation: CSVGWQGDRNTEAFF. Variable domain in full (rest from reference TRBV29-1 and TRBJ1-1): SAVISQKPSRDICQRGTSLTIQCQVDSQVTMMFWYRQQPGQSLTLIATANQGSEATYESGFVIDKFPISRPNLTFSTLTVSNMSPEDSSIYLCSVGWQGDRNTEAFFGQGTRLTVV.